The T cell receptor beta chain described here comes from a study of CD8+ T cells in alopecia areata. The study's findings and limits: Scalp specimens additionally yield sequences from normal skin's resident alphabeta T cells.

Trimming shortened V by 2 bases and J by 6 bases, and 11 bases separated the two germline ends. This CDR3 is 13 amino acids long. CDR1 and CDR2 from the germline V gene are MGHDK and SYGVNS. Sequencing used cDNA as its template, made by extracting RNA and reverse transcribing it. The data were produced by immunoSEQ multiplex PCR, yet TCRdb's version contains in-frame clones alone and is incomplete. In the table there are 150,000 to 200,000 clones, about 54% of which are singletons. This clone was seen only once. Its antigen remains unidentified. Sequencing was carried out using CD4+ T cells sorted from blood. This receptor was identified in a human donor in good health. The chain uses TRBV25-1 and TRBJ2-7; perhaps TRBD2 as D (6 bases). The CDR3 spells CASSEVRGGEQYF. In nucleotides, the CDR3 is TGTGCCAGCAGTGAAGTAAGGGGAGGCGAGCAGTACTTC.